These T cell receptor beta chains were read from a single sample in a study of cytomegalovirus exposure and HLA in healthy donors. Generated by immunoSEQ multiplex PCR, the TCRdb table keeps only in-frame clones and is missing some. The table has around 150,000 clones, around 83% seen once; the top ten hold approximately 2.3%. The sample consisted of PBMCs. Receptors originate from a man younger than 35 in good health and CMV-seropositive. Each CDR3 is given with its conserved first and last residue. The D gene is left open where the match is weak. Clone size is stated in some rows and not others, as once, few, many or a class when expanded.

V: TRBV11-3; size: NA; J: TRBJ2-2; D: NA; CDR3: CASSSSGELFF; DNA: TGTGCCAGCAGCTCTTCCGGGGAGCTGTTTTTT
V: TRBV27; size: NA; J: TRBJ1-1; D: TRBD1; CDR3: CASRGGTGRSEAFF; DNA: TGTGCCAGCAGAGGTGGGACAGGGAGGTCTGAAGCTTTCTTT
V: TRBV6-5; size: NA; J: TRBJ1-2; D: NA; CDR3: CASGIRGNYGYTF; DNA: TGTGCCAGCGGCATACGGGGGAACTATGGCTACACCTTC
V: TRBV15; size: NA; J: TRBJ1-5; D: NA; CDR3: CATSRDRGSNQPQHF; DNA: TGTGCCACCAGCAGAGACAGGGGCAGCAATCAGCCCCAGCATTTT
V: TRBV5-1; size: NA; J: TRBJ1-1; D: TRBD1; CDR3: CASSSGTGAEAFF; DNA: TGCGCCAGCAGCTCGGGGACAGGGGCCGAAGCTTTCTTT
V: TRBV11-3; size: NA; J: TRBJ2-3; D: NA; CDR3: CASSLIRADTQYF; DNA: TGTGCCAGCAGCTTAATTCGCGCAGATACGCAGTATTTT
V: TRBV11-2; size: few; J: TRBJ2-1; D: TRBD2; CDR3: CASSPEPGGGLYNEQFF; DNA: TGTGCCAGCAGCCCTGAGCCCGGCGGGGGACTGTACAATGAGCAGTTCTTC
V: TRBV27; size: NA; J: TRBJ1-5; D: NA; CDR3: CASSGDFRERRQPQHF; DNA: TGTGCCAGCAGTGGGGACTTCAGGGAAAGAAGACAGCCCCAGCATTTT
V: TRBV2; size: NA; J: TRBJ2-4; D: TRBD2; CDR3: CASNQFLREGVKNSQYF; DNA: TGTGCCAGCAATCAATTCCTCCGGGAGGGGGTCAAAAACAGTCAGTACTTC
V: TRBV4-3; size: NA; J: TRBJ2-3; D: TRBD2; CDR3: CASSQTTSGGVDTQYF; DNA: TGCGCCAGCAGCCAAACAACTAGCGGGGGGGTTGATACGCAGTATTTT
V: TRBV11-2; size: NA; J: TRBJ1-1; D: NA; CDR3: CASSAVDRTNTEAFF; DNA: TGTGCCAGCAGCGCAGTAGACAGGACGAACACTGAAGCTTTCTTT
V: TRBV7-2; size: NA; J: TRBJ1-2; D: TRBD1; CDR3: CASSLEGGQANYGYTF; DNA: TGTGCCAGCAGCTTAGAAGGTGGACAGGCAAACTATGGCTACACCTTC
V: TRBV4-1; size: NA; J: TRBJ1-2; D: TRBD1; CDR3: CASSHFGDGQGARGYTF; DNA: TGCGCCAGCAGCCACTTTGGTGACGGGCAGGGGGCGCGAGGCTACACCTTC
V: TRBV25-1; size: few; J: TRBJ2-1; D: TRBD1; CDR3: CASSVRDREFF; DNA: TGTGCCAGCAGTGTCCGGGACAGAGAGTTCTTC
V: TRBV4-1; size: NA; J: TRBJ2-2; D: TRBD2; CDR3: CASSHSGGAVGELFF; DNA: TGCGCCAGCAGCCATAGCGGGGGGGCGGTCGGGGAGCTGTTTTTT
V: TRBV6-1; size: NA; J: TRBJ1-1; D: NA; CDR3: CASSSQVEYEEAFF; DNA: TGTGCCAGCAGTTCACAGGTTGAATATGAGGAAGCTTTCTTT
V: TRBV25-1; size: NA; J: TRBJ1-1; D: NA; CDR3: CASRGTRVGSVNTEAFF; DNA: TGTGCCAGCAGGGGGACGCGGGTCGGGAGCGTGAACACTGAAGCTTTCTTT
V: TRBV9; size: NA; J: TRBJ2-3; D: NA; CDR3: CASSVESSYSDTQYF; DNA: TGTGCCAGCAGCGTAGAGAGTAGTTATTCAGATACGCAGTATTTT
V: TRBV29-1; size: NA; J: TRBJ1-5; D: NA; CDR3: CSVGGGRNQPQHF; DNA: TGCAGCGTTGGCGGGGGGCGCAATCAGCCCCAGCATTTT
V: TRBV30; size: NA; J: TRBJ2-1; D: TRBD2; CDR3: CAWSIGTKSNEQFF; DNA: TGTGCCTGGAGTATCGGGACTAAGAGTAATGAGCAGTTCTTC
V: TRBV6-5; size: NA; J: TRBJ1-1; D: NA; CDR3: CASSYEPLEGAFF; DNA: TGTGCCAGCAGTTACGAACCCCTCGAGGGTGCTTTCTTT
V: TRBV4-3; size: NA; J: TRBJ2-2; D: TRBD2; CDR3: CASSQASGITGELFF; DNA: TGCGCCAGCAGCCAAGCTAGCGGGATCACCGGGGAGCTGTTTTTT
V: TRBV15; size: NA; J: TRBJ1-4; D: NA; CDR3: CATSLRGGTYEKLFF; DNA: TGTGCCACCAGCCTAAGGGGGGGAACTTATGAAAAACTGTTTTTT
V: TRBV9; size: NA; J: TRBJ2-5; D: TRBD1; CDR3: CASSVAGGQGRETQYF; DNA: TGTGCCAGCAGCGTAGCAGGTGGACAGGGGAGAGAGACCCAGTACTTC
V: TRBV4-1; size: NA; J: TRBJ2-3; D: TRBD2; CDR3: CASSQGLAGGGADTQYF; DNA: TGCGCCAGCAGCCAAGGACTAGCGGGGGGTGGGGCAGATACGCAGTATTTT
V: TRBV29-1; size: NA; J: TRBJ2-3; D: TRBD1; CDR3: CSVEGTGVGDTQYF; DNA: TGCAGCGTTGAGGGGACAGGGGTTGGAGATACGCAGTATTTT
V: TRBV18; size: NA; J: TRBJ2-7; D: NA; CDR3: CASSEGHELSYEQYF; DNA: TGTGCCAGCTCAGAAGGACACGAACTCTCCTACGAGCAGTACTTC
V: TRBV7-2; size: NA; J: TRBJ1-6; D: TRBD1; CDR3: CASSLGQGSSPLHF; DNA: TGTGCCAGCAGCTTGGGACAGGGGAGTTCACCCCTCCACTTT
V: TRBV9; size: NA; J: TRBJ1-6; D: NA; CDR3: CASSVEAGGNSPLHF; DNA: TGTGCCAGCAGCGTAGAAGCAGGTGGAAATTCACCCCTCCACTTT
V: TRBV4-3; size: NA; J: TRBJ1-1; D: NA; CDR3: CASSQVRGTEAFF; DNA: TGCGCCAGCAGCCAAGTACGCGGCACTGAAGCTTTCTTT
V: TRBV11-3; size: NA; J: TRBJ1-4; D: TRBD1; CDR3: CASSLGQGGNNEKLFF; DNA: TGTGCCAGCAGCTTGGGACAGGGGGGAAATAATGAAAAACTGTTTTTT
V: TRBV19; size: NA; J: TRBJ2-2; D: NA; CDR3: CASSIGTVTGELFF; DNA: TGTGCCAGTAGTATAGGCACAGTTACCGGGGAGCTGTTTTTT
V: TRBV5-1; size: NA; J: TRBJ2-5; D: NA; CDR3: CASSSESGRLETQYF; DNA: TGCGCCAGCAGCTCGGAGTCAGGGAGGCTGGAGACCCAGTACTTC
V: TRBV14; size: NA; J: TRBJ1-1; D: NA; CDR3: CASSQDRGAEAFF; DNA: TGTGCCAGCAGCCAAGATCGGGGGGCTGAAGCTTTCTTT